A selection of T cell receptor beta chains follows, all from one sample in a study of T cell changes during pregnancy in multiple sclerosis. Assay: immunoSEQ multiplex PCR; the TCRdb copy retains only in-frame clones and omits some. This sample has about 87,000 clones, with just over 90% found just once. This sample comprised peripheral blood, obtained in the third trimester of pregnancy. Receptors originate from a female donor in good health, enrolled as a control in a pregnancy study. The CDR3 runs from the conserved cysteine through the conserved F or W. Clone size is stated in some rows and not others, as once, few, many or a class when expanded.

>TRBV29-1|NA
CSARGGEEAADTQYF
>TRBV2|NA
CASSEGITAYEQYF
>TRBV6-5|NA
CASRLAGGYNEQFF
>TRBV18|NA
CASSPGDGGNEQFF
>TRBV10-3|NA
CAISGASGSFAGELFF
>TRBV28|NA
CASSPGQLGTEAFF
>TRBV29-1|NA
CSVTTTSGSFSEQYF
>TRBV7-2|NA
CASSLYSGSEQFF
>TRBV6-6|NA
CASSYSIRAGTEAFF
>TRBV30|NA
CAWTVGRVRSGANVLTF
>TRBV9|NA
CASSVDSGSGYEQYF
>TRBV27|once
CASSSGGETQYF
>TRBV5-1|NA
CASSLGSSGVTGELFF
>TRBV28|few
CASRSGQLFEAFF
>TRBV27|NA
CASSLLSMSSYEQYF
>TRBV28|NA
CASSPTRLVAYEQYF
>TRBV2|NA
CASSLGTGDTDTQYF
>TRBV5-4|NA
CASSPAGAGGREQFF
>TRBV19|NA
CASSTTGTGANVLTF
>TRBV6-1|NA
CATHTGGRGQPQHF
>TRBV27|NA
CASSAGQGSYNEQFF
>TRBV4-1|NA
CASTPRGGTGEAFF
>TRBV19|NA
CASSPRTGDIGTIYF
>TRBV2|NA
CASSEGAKGQPQHF
>TRBV5-1|once
CASSGTGMTGELFF
>TRBV28|NA
CASSFYYNEQFF
>TRBV28|NA
CASSLTIAGSGDTQYF
>TRBV5-8|NA
CASSLAGGRGPIGYTF
>TRBV4-1|NA
CASSQGASAADTQYF